These T cell receptor beta chains were read from a single sample in a study of OX40 agonist ivuxolimab in advanced cancers. Using immunoSEQ multiplex PCR, the repertoire was profiled, and TCRdb retains in-frame clones only, with some absent. Among some 13,000 clones listed, roughly 84% were seen once. Source: CD4+ or CD8+ T cells sorted from blood, taken in a trial of the OX40 agonist ivuxolimab. These receptors were obtained from an adult with an advanced solid tumor such as melanoma, head and neck, liver or kidney cancer. CDR3s include the opening cysteine and the closing phenylalanine or tryptophan. The D gene is left open where the match is weak. The size entry is marked missing in some rows and otherwise reads once, few, many or a size class.

-,14,-,TRBJ2-5,TRBV30,CAWSPWTEEETQYF,TGTGCCTGGAGTCCCTGGACAGAAGAAGAGACCCAGTACTTC
medium-sized,15,-,TRBJ1-4,TRBV4-1,CASRYTQGTNEKLFF,TGCGCCAGCAGATACACTCAGGGTACTAATGAAAAACTGTTTTTT
once,15,-,TRBJ1-6,TRBV27,CASSLYQEGGAPLHF,TGTGCCAGCAGTTTATATCAGGAAGGAGGAGCACCCCTCCACTTT
-,16,-,TRBJ2-6,TRBV4-3,CASSQDDSAGANVLTF,TGCGCCAGCAGCCAAGACGACAGCGCTGGGGCCAACGTCCTGACTTTC
-,16,-,TRBJ1-2,TRBV5-6,CASSLMGAGGSYGYTF,TGTGCCAGCAGCTTGATGGGGGCGGGTGGAAGCTATGGCTACACCTTC
once,14,-,TRBJ2-7,TRBV4-3,CASSQDISEYEQYF,TGCGCCAGCAGCCAAGACATTAGCGAGTACGAGCAGTACTTC
-,15,TRBD1,TRBJ2-7,TRBV11-3,CASSLTGQGDYEQYF,TGCGCCAGCAGCCTTACGGGACAGGGGGACTACGAGCAGTACTTC
-,15,-,TRBJ2-1,TRBV6-6,CASSPRSSPYNEQFF,TGTGCCAGCAGCCCGAGATCGAGTCCCTACAATGAGCAGTTCTTC
-,15,-,TRBJ2-2,TRBV27,CASSRYPTGTGELFF,TGTGCCAGCAGCCGATACCCCACAGGCACCGGGGAGCTGTTTTTT
-,18,-,TRBJ1-4,TRBV6-4,CASSDTRVSNATNEKLFF,TGTGCCAGCAGTGACACTAGGGTCAGTAACGCAACTAATGAAAAACTGTTTTTT
-,11,-,TRBJ1-1,TRBV11-2,CASSLVRGAFF,TGTGCCAGCAGCTTAGTCAGGGGAGCTTTCTTT
-,16,-,TRBJ2-3,TRBV14,CASSQALPRFTDTQYF,TGTGCCAGCAGCCAAGCTCTCCCCAGGTTCACAGATACGCAGTATTTT
-,14,-,TRBJ2-1,TRBV6-5,CASSYSRGPNEQFF,TGTGCCAGCAGTTACTCGCGGGGCCCCAATGAGCAGTTCTTC
medium-sized,15,TRBD1,TRBJ2-7,TRBV7-9,CASSPRTGDRYEQYF,TGTGCCAGCAGCCCCCGGACAGGGGACCGCTACGAGCAGTACTTC
-,14,-,TRBJ1-1,TRBV4-3,CASSQGEGWTEAFF,TGCGCCAGCAGCCAAGGAGAGGGGTGGACTGAAGCTTTCTTT
-,13,-,TRBJ2-7,TRBV6-5,CASSPLPRREQYF,TGTGCCAGCAGTCCCCTCCCCCGCCGCGAGCAGTACTTC
-,11,-,TRBJ1-1,TRBV27,CASYFGTEAFF,TGTGCCAGCTACTTTGGGACTGAAGCTTTCTTT
-,15,-,TRBJ1-1,TRBV9,CASSVAGGPGTEAFF,TGTGCCAGCAGCGTAGCGGGGGGGCCGGGGACTGAAGCTTTCTTT
-,18,TRBD1,TRBJ2-6,TRBV4-3,CASSQDRGRASGANVLTF,TGCGCCAGCAGCCAAGACAGGGGGCGGGCCTCTGGGGCCAACGTCCTGACTTTC
-,11,-,TRBJ2-6,TRBV29-1,CSVAGANVLTF,TGCAGCGTTGCTGGGGCCAACGTCCTGACTTTC
-,16,-,TRBJ2-1,TRBV27,CASSLRGQRGNNEQFF,TGTGCCAGCAGCCTAAGGGGGCAGCGGGGAAACAATGAGCAGTTCTTC
few,15,TRBD2,TRBJ2-1,TRBV9,CASSRLAGGHNEQFF,TGTGCCAGCAGTCGACTAGCGGGGGGCCACAATGAGCAGTTCTTC
-,16,TRBD2,TRBJ2-2,TRBV7-2,CASSSGTSLNTGELFF,TGTGCCAGCAGTTCCGGGACTAGCCTCAACACCGGGGAGCTGTTTTTT
-,13,-,TRBJ1-1,TRBV30,CACTGQRNTEAFF,TGTGCCTGCACGGGACAAAGGAACACTGAAGCTTTCTTT
-,14,TRBD2,TRBJ2-7,TRBV27,CASRPRGGAYEQYF,TGTGCCAGCAGACCCCGGGGGGGGGCCTACGAGCAGTACTTC
-,14,-,TRBJ2-2,TRBV11-1,CASSLTTNTGELFF,TGTGCCAGCAGCTTAACCACGAACACCGGGGAGCTGTTTTTT
-,14,-,TRBJ1-2,TRBV9,CASSRVIGFYGYTF,TGTGCCAGCAGCAGGGTAATAGGATTCTATGGCTACACCTTC
-,15,-,TRBJ1-2,TRBV7-9,CASSTTGNTNYGYTF,TGTGCCAGCAGCACAACAGGGAATACTAACTATGGCTACACCTTC
-,13,-,TRBJ2-1,TRBV6-5,CASSPSGWNEQFF,TGTGCCAGCAGCCCCTCGGGGTGGAATGAGCAGTTCTTC
-,14,TRBD2,TRBJ2-1,TRBV11-1,CASSLGAGWVEQFF,TGTGCCAGCAGCTTAGGAGCGGGGTGGGTTGAGCAGTTCTTC
-,16,TRBD2,TRBJ2-3,TRBV29-1,CSVEEGLVGGTDTQYF,TGCAGCGTTGAAGAGGGACTAGTTGGGGGCACAGATACGCAGTATTTT
few,15,-,TRBJ2-7,TRBV6-5,CASSYRDTPFYEQYF,TGTGCCAGCTCGTACCGGGACACCCCTTTTTACGAGCAGTACTTC
-,13,-,TRBJ2-7,TRBV4-3,CASSQDPRQEQYF,TGCGCCAGCAGCCAAGATCCGAGGCAGGAGCAGTACTTC
-,16,TRBD2,TRBJ2-1,TRBV15,CATSRVRGGFYNEQFF,TGTGCCACCAGCAGAGTTCGGGGGGGCTTCTACAATGAGCAGTTCTTC
once,12,TRBD1,TRBJ2-7,TRBV19,CASTGTDYEQYF,TGTGCCAGTACCGGGACAGACTACGAGCAGTACTTC
-,16,TRBD1,TRBJ2-4,TRBV7-3,CASSPTGLLAKNIQYF,TGTGCCAGCAGCCCGACAGGGCTACTAGCCAAAAACATTCAGTACTTC
-,16,TRBD1,TRBJ2-1,TRBV7-9,CASSPSTGAAYNEQFF,TGTGCCAGCAGCCCATCAACAGGGGCCGCTTACAATGAGCAGTTCTTC
-,16,-,TRBJ2-7,TRBV11-1,CASSLAGQGGSYEQYF,TGTGCCAGCAGCTTAGCAGGCCAGGGGGGGTCCTACGAGCAGTACTTC
-,16,TRBD2,TRBJ2-1,TRBV7-9,CASSSSTSGDVNEQFF,TGTGCCAGCAGCTCGTCGACTAGCGGGGACGTCAATGAGCAGTTCTTC
-,19,TRBD2,TRBJ2-1,TRBV30,CAWSGPGLAGRRSYNEQFF,TGTGCCTGGAGCGGACCGGGACTAGCGGGACGCCGCTCCTACAATGAGCAGTTCTTC
-,13,-,TRBJ1-2,TRBV6-1,CASSPGQPHGYTF,TGTGCCAGCAGTCCCGGACAGCCTCATGGCTACACCTTC
-,11,TRBD1,TRBJ2-7,TRBV19,CASSQGNEQYF,TGTGCCAGCTCACAGGGGAACGAGCAGTACTTC
-,14,-,TRBJ1-2,TRBV27,CASSETASNYGYTF,TGTGCCAGCAGTGAAACAGCCTCTAACTATGGCTACACCTTC
once,13,TRBD2,TRBJ2-7,TRBV29-1,CSVEGGRSYEQYF,TGCAGCGTTGAGGGCGGGAGGTCCTACGAGCAGTACTTC
-,15,TRBD1,TRBJ2-3,TRBV19,CASSKEVEGALPQYF,TGTGCCAGTAGTAAGGAGGTAGAGGGGGCGCTTCCGCAGTATTTT
-,17,TRBD2,TRBJ2-5,TRBV4-1,CASSPRATSGIRGTQYF,TGCGCCAGCAGCCCCCGCGCGACTAGCGGGATTAGGGGGACCCAGTACTTC
-,15,TRBD2,TRBJ2-3,TRBV5-1,CASRLTSGFTDTQYF,TGCGCCAGCAGATTGACTAGCGGGTTCACAGATACGCAGTATTTT
-,15,-,TRBJ1-4,TRBV6-5,CASRDYSRTNEKLFF,TGTGCCAGCCGCGATTACAGCCGAACTAATGAAAAACTGTTTTTT
-,11,-,TRBJ2-7,TRBV19,CASSTGYEQYF,TGTGCCAGTAGTACAGGATACGAGCAGTACTTC
-,16,TRBD1,TRBJ2-1,TRBV7-9,CASSLETGQAAHEQFF,TGTGCCAGCAGCTTAGAGACCGGACAGGCAGCCCATGAGCAGTTCTTC
-,13,-,TRBJ2-7,TRBV5-1,CASSPSSGLEQYF,TGCGCCAGCAGCCCCTCCTCGGGGCTCGAGCAGTACTTC
-,14,-,TRBJ2-2,TRBV7-3,CASSLKGYTGELFF,TGTGCCAGCAGCTTAAAAGGGTACACCGGGGAGCTGTTTTTT